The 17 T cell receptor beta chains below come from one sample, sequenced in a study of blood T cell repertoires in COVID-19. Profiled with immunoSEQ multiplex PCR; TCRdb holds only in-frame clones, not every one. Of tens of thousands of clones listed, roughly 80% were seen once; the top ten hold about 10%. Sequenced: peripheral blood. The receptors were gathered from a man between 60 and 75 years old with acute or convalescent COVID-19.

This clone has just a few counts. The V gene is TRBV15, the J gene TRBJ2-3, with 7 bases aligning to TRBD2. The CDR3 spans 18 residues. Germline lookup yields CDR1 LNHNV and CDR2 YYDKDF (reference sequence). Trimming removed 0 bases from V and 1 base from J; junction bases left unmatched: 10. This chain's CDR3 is CATSRELATRGGTDTQYF. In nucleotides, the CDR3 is TGTGCCACCAGCAGAGAACTAGCGACTAGAGGGGGCACAGATACGCAGTATTTT.

CDR3 region: CASSPLAGGAAEAFF. The CDR3, as DNA: TGTGCCAGCAGCCCCCTCGCAGGGGGCGCGGCTGAAGCTTTCTTT. The rearrangement links TRBV3-1 (or the pseudogene TRBV3-2) to TRBJ1-1; the match to TRBD1 covers 8 bases. V trimming: 4 bases; J trimming: 6 bases; junction bases outside the gene matches: 10. The CDR3 is 15 amino acids. Germline CDR1 is LGHDT and CDR2 is YNNKEL (reference sequence).

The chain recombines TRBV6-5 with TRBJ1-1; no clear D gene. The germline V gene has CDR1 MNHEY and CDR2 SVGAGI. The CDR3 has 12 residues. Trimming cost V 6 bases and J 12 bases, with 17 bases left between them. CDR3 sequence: CASSHQSEDTFF. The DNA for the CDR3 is TGTGCCAGCAGCCACCAATCTGAGGATACTTTCTTT.

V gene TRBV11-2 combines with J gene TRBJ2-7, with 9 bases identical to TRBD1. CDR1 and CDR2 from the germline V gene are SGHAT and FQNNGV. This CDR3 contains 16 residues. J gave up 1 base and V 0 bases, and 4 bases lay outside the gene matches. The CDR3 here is CASSLEGTGWSYEQYF. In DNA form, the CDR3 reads TGTGCCAGCAGCTTAGAGGGGACAGGGTGGTCCTACGAGCAGTACTTC.

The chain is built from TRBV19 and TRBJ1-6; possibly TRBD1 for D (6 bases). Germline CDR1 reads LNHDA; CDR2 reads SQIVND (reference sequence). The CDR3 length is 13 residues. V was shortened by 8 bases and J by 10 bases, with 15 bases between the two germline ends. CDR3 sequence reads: CASAGQGRSPLHF. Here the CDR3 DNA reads TGTGCCAGTGCCGGGCAGGGGCGGTCACCCCTCCACTTT.

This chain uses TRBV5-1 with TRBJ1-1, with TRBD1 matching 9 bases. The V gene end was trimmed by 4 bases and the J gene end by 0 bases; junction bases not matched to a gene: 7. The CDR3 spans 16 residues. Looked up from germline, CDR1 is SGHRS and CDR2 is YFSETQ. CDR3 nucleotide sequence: TGCGCCAGCAGCCCGTTGGGACAGGGTGTGAACACTGAAGCTTTCTTT. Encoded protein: CASSPLGQGVNTEAFF.

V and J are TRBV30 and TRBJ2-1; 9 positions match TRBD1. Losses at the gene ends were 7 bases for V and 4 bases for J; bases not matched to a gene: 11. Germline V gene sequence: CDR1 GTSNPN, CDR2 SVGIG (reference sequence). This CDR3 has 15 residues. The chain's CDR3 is CASKVRDRDYNEQFF. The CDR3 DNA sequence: TGTGCCTCGAAGGTCCGGGACAGGGATTACAATGAGCAGTTCTTC.

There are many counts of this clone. CDR3 bases: TGTGCCAGCAGTTCTAAATACGAGCAGTACTTC. This codes for CASSSKYEQYF. The chain employs TRBV28 and TRBJ2-7, with D unresolved. CDR1 and CDR2 (germline): MDHEN, SYDVKM. The length of the CDR3 is 11 residues. V was cut by 4 bases and J by 4 bases, with 5 bases left in between. The full variable domain, completed using reference TRBV28 and TRBJ2-7, is DVKVTQSSRYLVKRTGEKVFLECVQDMDHENMFWYRQDPGLGLRLIYFSYDVKMKEKGDIPEGYSVSREKKERFSLILESASTNQTSMYLCASSSKYEQYFGPGTRLTVT.

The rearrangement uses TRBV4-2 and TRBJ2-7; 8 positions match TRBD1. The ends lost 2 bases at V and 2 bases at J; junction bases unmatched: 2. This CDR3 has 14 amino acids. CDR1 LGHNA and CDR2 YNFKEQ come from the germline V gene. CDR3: CASSQTTGAYEQYF. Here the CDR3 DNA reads TGTGCCAGCAGCCAAACGACAGGGGCCTACGAGCAGTACTTC.

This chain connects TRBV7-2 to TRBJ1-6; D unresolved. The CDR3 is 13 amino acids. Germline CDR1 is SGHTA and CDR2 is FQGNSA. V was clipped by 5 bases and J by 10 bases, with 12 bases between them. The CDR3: CASSNVQFSPLHF. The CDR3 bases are TGTGCCAGCAGCAACGTTCAGTTCTCACCCCTCCACTTT.

CDR3 nucleotides: TGTGCCAGCAGCCAAGATTTATCACCCCTCCACTTT. It translates to CASSQDLSPLHF. The rearrangement links TRBV4-2 to TRBJ1-6; D ambiguous. V was pared by 0 bases and J by 10 bases, with 4 bases between. The CDR3 sequence is 12 residues long. Germline loops: CDR1 LGHNA, CDR2 YNFKEQ.

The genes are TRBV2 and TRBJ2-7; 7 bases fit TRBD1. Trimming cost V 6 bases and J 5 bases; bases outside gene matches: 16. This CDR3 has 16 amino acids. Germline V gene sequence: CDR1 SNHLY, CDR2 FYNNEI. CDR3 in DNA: TGTGCCAGCAGAGGTTCCTTGCTACGGGACAGCCACGAGCAGTACTTC. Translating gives CASRGSLLRDSHEQYF.

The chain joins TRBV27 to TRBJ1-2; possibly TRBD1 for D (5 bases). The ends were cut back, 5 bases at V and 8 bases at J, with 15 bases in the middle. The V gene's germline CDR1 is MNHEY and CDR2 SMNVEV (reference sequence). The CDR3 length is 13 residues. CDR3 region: CASSASGYRGYTF. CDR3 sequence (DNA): TGTGCCAGCAGTGCCTCTGGCTACAGGGGCTACACCTTC.

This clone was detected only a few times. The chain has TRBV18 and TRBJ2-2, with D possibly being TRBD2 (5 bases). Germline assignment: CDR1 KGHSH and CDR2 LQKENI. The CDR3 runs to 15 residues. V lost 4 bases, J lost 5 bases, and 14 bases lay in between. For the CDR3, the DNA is TGTGCCAGCTCACATTCACCCAGAGGGACCGGGGAGCTGTTTTTT. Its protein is CASSHSPRGTGELFF.

CDR3 in DNA: TGTGCCAGCAGCCCAGGGACAGGGGAAGGAAACACCATATATTTT. It translates to CASSPGTGEGNTIYF. The chain is built from TRBV11-2 and TRBJ1-3; 10 bases fit TRBD1. CDR1 and CDR2 (germline): SGHAT, FQNNGV. The CDR3 covers 15 residues. With 5 bases clipped from V and 4 bases from J, the junction kept 5 bases outside the gene matches.

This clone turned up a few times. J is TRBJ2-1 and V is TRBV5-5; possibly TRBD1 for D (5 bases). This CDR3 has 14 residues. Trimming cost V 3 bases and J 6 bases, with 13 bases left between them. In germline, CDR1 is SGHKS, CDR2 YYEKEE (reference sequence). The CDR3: CASSWGLGSNEQFF. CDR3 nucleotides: TGTGCCAGCAGCTGGGGCTTAGGTAGCAATGAGCAGTTCTTC. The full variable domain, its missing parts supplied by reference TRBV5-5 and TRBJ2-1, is DAGVTQSPTHLIKTRGQQVTLRCSPISGHKSVSWYQQVLGQGPQFIFQYYEKEERGRGNFPDRFSARQFPNYSSELNVNALLLGDSALYLCASSWGLGSNEQFFGPGTRLTVL.

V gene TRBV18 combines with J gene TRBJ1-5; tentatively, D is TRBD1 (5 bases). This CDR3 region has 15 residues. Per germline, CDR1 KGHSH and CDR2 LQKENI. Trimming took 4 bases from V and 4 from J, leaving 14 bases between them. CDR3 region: CASSRAGHPNQPQHF. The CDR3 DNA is TGTGCCAGCTCACGGGCAGGACACCCGAATCAGCCCCAGCATTTT.